Presented here are 32 T cell receptor beta chains from one specimen sequenced in a study of neurological immune-mediated disorders. TCRdb processed the 5' RACE reads anew with MiXCR; each CDR3 protein has one entry. The sample holds tens of thousands of distinct CDR3 sequences; about 5% are singletons and the top ten take approximately 2.2%. Sequencing was carried out using PBMCs. These receptors were obtained from a woman under 40 with multiple sclerosis.

This clonotype was detected many times. The V and J genes are TRBV6-1 and TRBJ1-1; unclear D gene. The CDR3 is 14 residues long. Trimming stripped 1 base from V and 6 bases from J, with 12 bases between. Germline CDR1 is MNHNS and CDR2 is SASEGT. The CDR3 bases are TGTGCCAGCAGTGAAGGGGCGCCGATTCCTGAAGCTTTCTTT. The encoded protein is CASSEGAPIPEAFF.

This clonotype was seen repeatedly, ten times or more. V gene TRBV12-3 or TRBV12-4 combines with J gene TRBJ2-7; D ambiguous. CDR3 length: 15 residues. Trimming pared 5 bases from V and 6 bases from J, leaving 20 bases between. The CDR3: CASSPDLGLPGEQYF. CDR3 bases: TGTGCCAGCAGTCCGGACCTAGGCCTCCCTGGCGAGCAGTACTTC.

At least ten counts were recorded for this clonotype. The rearrangement joins TRBV5-1 to TRBJ2-5; a weak D match, TRBD1 (5 bases). V dropped 1 base and J dropped 4 bases, with 11 bases sitting between them. Germline V gives CDR1 SGHRS, CDR2 YFSETQ. CDR3 size: 14 residues. CDR3 nucleotides: TGCGCCAGCAGCTTGAAGGGGTACCCAGAGACCCAGTACTTC. This codes for CASSLKGYPETQYF. The complete variable domain, with remaining parts taken from reference TRBV5-1 and TRBJ2-5, reads KAGVTQTPRYLIKTRGQQVTLSCSPISGHRSVSWYQQTPGQGLQFLFEYFSETQRNKGNFPGRFSGRQFSNSRSEMNVSTLELGDSALYLCASSLKGYPETQYFGPGTRLLVL.

There are a few counts of this clonotype. The chain uses TRBV5-1 and TRBJ2-7, with D possibly matching TRBD1 (6 bases). This CDR3 comprises 13 residues. V shed 5 bases and J shed 3 bases, with 12 bases lying between them. Germline assignment: CDR1 SGHRS and CDR2 YFSETQ. In DNA, the CDR3 is TGCGCCAGCAGTTATGGACAGAACTACGAGCAGTACTTC. Translation gives CASSYGQNYEQYF.

The V and J genes are TRBV28 and TRBJ2-3; TRBD2 is a possible D gene (5 bases). Germline CDR1 MDHEN, CDR2 SYDVKM. CDR3 length: 12 residues. The germline V and J ends were trimmed by 6 bases and 9 bases, with 13 bases remaining between them. The CDR3 DNA is TGTGCCAGCAGCCCTACTAGGAGGACGCAGTATTTT. Translation gives CASSPTRRTQYF.

There are many counts of this clonotype. This chain's CDR3 is CASGEISGGNTQYF. For the CDR3, the DNA is TGCGCCAGCGGGGAAATTAGCGGGGGCAATACGCAGTATTTT. This chain connects TRBV10-2 to TRBJ2-3, with 9 bases lining up with TRBD2. Per the germline V gene, CDR1 is WSHSY and CDR2 is SAAADI. CDR3 length: 14 amino acids. V dropped 8 bases and J dropped 7; count of bases not matched to a gene: 10.

This clonotype was detected many times. V usage is TRBV7-3 and J usage is TRBJ2-3; 11 positions agree with TRBD2. With V trimmed by 9 bases and J by 2 bases, 4 bases remained unmatched. CDR3 length: 14 residues. Germline-derived CDR1 and CDR2 are SGHTA and FQGTGA. The CDR3 here is CASNSGGATDTQYF. The CDR3 nucleotides read TGTGCCAGTAATAGCGGGGGGGCCACAGATACGCAGTATTTT. The whole variable domain, filled in from reference TRBV7-3 and TRBJ2-3, reads GAGVSQTPSNKVTEKGKYVELRCDPISGHTALYWYRQSLGQGPEFLIYFQGTGAADDSGLPNDRFFAVRPEGSVSTLKIQRTERGDSAVYLCASNSGGATDTQYFGPGTRLTVL.

The chain couples TRBV29-1 to TRBJ2-1, with 10 nucleotides matching TRBD2. This CDR3 has 15 residues. Looked up from germline, CDR1 is SQVTM and CDR2 is ANQGSEA. The V gene end was trimmed by 4 bases and the J gene end by 7 bases; junction bases not matched to a gene: 10. The CDR3 DNA reads as TGCAGCGTTGTAAGCGGGGGGGCTCGGAGAAATGAGCAGTTCTTC. Amino acid sequence: CSVVSGGARRNEQFF.

In its sample, this clonotype was seen many times. V is TRBV3-1 and J is TRBJ2-5; 13 positions match TRBD2. Germline trimming cut 4 bases from V and 5 bases from J; bases unmatched to any gene: 22. This CDR3 comprises 21 residues. Germline V gene data show CDR1 as LGHDT and CDR2 as YNNKEL (reference sequence). The CDR3 DNA reads TGTGCCAGCAGCCCCCCGCCCGACCCCGGACTAGCGGGAGTGGTGAAGGAGACCCAGTACTTC. This sequence encodes CASSPPPDPGLAGVVKETQYF.

At least ten counts were recorded for this clonotype. The chain employs TRBV25-1 and TRBJ1-1; D is unclear. The CDR3 spans 14 residues. The germline V and J ends were trimmed by 7 bases and 4 bases, with 16 bases remaining between them. Germline V gene sequence: CDR1 MGHDK, CDR2 SYGVNS. The CDR3 here is CASTLSGVGTEAFF. Written as DNA, the CDR3 is TGTGCCAGCACTCTCTCAGGTGTAGGCACTGAAGCTTTCTTT.

This clonotype was seen many times. The chain couples TRBV20-1 to TRBJ2-3, with D perhaps TRBD2 (6 bases). CDR1 and CDR2 (germline): DFQATT, SNEGSKA (reference sequence). The CDR3 consists of 17 residues. V gave up 2 bases and J gave up 2 bases, with 20 bases separating them. CDR3 nucleotide sequence: TGCAGTGCTAGAAATCGCAGGCGGGACTTTACCACAGATACGCAGTATTTT. Translating it yields CSARNRRRDFTTDTQYF.

The sample holds a few counts of this clonotype. The rearrangement uses TRBV28 and TRBJ1-2; D is possibly TRBD1 (5 bases). The V end lost 2 bases, the J end lost 4 bases, and 20 bases lay between the germline ends. The CDR3 runs to 17 residues. Germline V CDR1 and CDR2: MDHEN, SYDVKM. CDR3 residues: CASSLLAGGGIGYGYTF. In nucleotides, the CDR3 is TGTGCCAGCAGTTTACTGGCGGGTGGGGGGATAGGCTATGGCTACACCTTC.

This clonotype came up many times. This chain's CDR3 is CASSYDSGGITDTQYF. CDR3 bases: TGTGCCAGCAGTTACGACTCGGGGGGGATTACAGATACGCAGTATTTT. The V gene is TRBV6-5, the J gene TRBJ2-3; 8 bases line up with TRBD2. There are 16 residues in the CDR3. V dropped 2 bases and J dropped 3; count of bases not matched to a gene: 7. CDR1 MNHEY and CDR2 SVGAGI come from the germline V gene.

This clonotype was seen many times. This chain joins TRBV20-1 and TRBJ2-1; D is possibly TRBD1 or TRBD2 (5 bases each). Per the germline V gene, CDR1 is DFQATT and CDR2 is SNEGSKA (reference sequence). The CDR3 loop spans 15 amino acids. Trimming removed 0 bases at V and 10 bases at J, with 19 bases between. CDR3 amino acids: CSARDRRTREGEQFF. In nucleotides, the CDR3 is TGCAGTGCTAGAGATCGGCGGACCAGAGAGGGGGAGCAGTTCTTC.

This clonotype was observed many times. The chain carries TRBV3-1 and TRBJ1-6, with 7 bases that match TRBD1. CDR3 size: 15 residues. Germline CDR1 and CDR2: LGHDT and YNNKEL (reference sequence). The ends lost 4 bases at V and 6 bases at J; junction bases unmatched: 6. DNA for the CDR3: TGTGCCAGCAGCCCTCCGGGACAGACTAATTCACCCCTCCACTTT. Translation: CASSPPGQTNSPLHF.

Of note for this clonotype: One base away lies a much larger clone, so this may be a sequencing read error. The rearrangement joins TRBV20-1 to TRBJ2-3; D is possibly TRBD2 (7 bases). From germline, CDR1 is DFQATT and CDR2 SNEGSKA (reference sequence). This CDR3 has 13 residues. V lost 6 bases and J 7 bases, leaving 17 bases between the germline ends. CDR3: CSAFLGGANTQYF. The CDR3 DNA follows: TGCAGTGCGTTCCTGGGGGGGGCAAATACGCAGTATTTT.

There are a few counts of this clonotype. The chain recombines TRBV20-1 with TRBJ1-2, with D perhaps TRBD1 (6 bases). Germline CDR1 DFQATT, CDR2 SNEGSKA (reference sequence). The ends were cut back, 3 bases at V and 4 bases at J, with 12 bases in the middle. This CDR3 is built from 13 residues. The CDR3 region has the DNA TGCAGTGCTAGGTCCGGGACAATCTATGGCTACACCTTC. Its translation: CSARSGTIYGYTF.

Points on this clonotype: The DNA is omitted, as the CDR3 cannot be located on it reliably, and the CDR3 follows TCRdb's listing. V gene TRBV20-1 combines with J gene TRBJ2-7; TRBD1 reflects the table's D call only, with no check against the DNA. The CDR3 sequence runs 18 residues, both termini included. Germline V gene data show CDR1 as DFQATT and CDR2 as SNEGSKA (reference sequence). CDR3 region: CCAISVIRTRGSSYEQYF.

J is TRBJ2-3 and V is TRBV19; perhaps TRBD1 as D (5 bases). Deletions cut 1 base from V and 2 bases from J, with 10 bases between. The CDR3 has 15 residues. Germline assignment: CDR1 LNHDA and CDR2 SQIVND (reference sequence). CDR3 sequence: CASSIGSRATDTQYF. CDR3 DNA sequence: TGTGCCAGTAGTATAGGAAGCAGGGCCACAGATACGCAGTATTTT.

This clonotype was recorded many times. The chain is built from TRBV28 and TRBJ2-3; possible D gene TRBD1, 6 bases. The germline V gene encodes CDR1 MDHEN and CDR2 SYDVKM. With 11 bases removed from V and 6 bases from J, the gap between germline ends came to 12 bases. The CDR3 loop spans 11 amino acids. Here the CDR3 reads CAVIRGDTQYF. The CDR3 nucleotides read TGTGCCGTCATCAGGGGCGATACGCAGTATTTT.

This clonotype was detected many times. The chain links TRBV5-1 to TRBJ2-3; no definite D call. V lost 1 base and J lost 2, with 5 bases in between. CDR1 SGHRS and CDR2 YFSETQ come from the germline V gene. The length of the CDR3 is 13 residues. In DNA form, the CDR3 reads TGCGCCAGCAGCTTGAGGGCCACAGATACGCAGTATTTT. It yields the protein CASSLRATDTQYF.

This clonotype was picked up many times. The chain combines TRBV20-1 with TRBJ2-1; 9 bases agree with TRBD1. CDR3 length: 14 residues. Germline values: CDR1 DFQATT, CDR2 SNEGSKA (reference sequence). The trim removed 4 bases at V and 2 bases at J, leaving 3 bases unmatched. CDR3 bases: TGCAGTGCTAAGGGACAGGGCACCTACAATGAGCAGTTCTTC. Protein: CSAKGQGTYNEQFF.

This clonotype was recorded many times. The rearrangement uses TRBV7-9 and TRBJ2-1; D may be TRBD1 (6 bases). The CDR3 consists of 15 residues. CDR1 is SEHNR, CDR2 FQNEAQ, per germline (reference sequence). V shed 5 bases and J shed 6 bases, with 17 bases lying between them. CDR3 DNA: TGTGCCAGCAGCGTAACAGGGCCGGCGGGCAATGAGCAGTTCTTC. It codes for CASSVTGPAGNEQFF.

This clonotype was seen at least ten times. The gene calls are TRBV6-5 and TRBJ1-2; D gene ambiguous. The germline V gene encodes CDR1 MNHEY and CDR2 SVGAGI. The germline V and J ends were trimmed by 0 bases and 4 bases, with 6 bases remaining between them. This CDR3 comprises 13 residues. Here the CDR3 DNA reads TGTGCCAGCAGTTACTCGTCGGTCTATGGCTACACCTTC. Translation gives CASSYSSVYGYTF.

This clonotype was recorded at least ten times. This chain connects TRBV7-8 to TRBJ2-5, with a tentative D call TRBD1 (5 bases). The CDR3 has 15 residues. The V gene's germline CDR1 is SGHVS and CDR2 FQNEAQ. Trimming shortened V by 1 base and J by 2 bases, and 11 bases separated the two germline ends. The CDR3 is CASSLVGRVQETQYF. The CDR3 DNA reads as TGTGCCAGCAGCTTAGTGGGCAGGGTACAAGAGACCCAGTACTTC.

In this sample, this clonotype turned up many times. The CDR3 protein is CASAPGLVTDTQYF. For the CDR3, the DNA is TGCGCCAGCGCGCCGGGACTAGTTACAGATACGCAGTATTTT. The chain employs TRBV5-1 and TRBJ2-3; the match to TRBD2 covers 8 bases. Germline V gene data show CDR1 as SGHRS and CDR2 as YFSETQ. V shed 7 bases, J shed 3 bases, and the junction held 7 bases outside the gene matches. CDR3 size: 14 residues.

In this sample, this clonotype turned up many times. The chain combines TRBV7-3 with TRBJ1-1, with a tentative D call TRBD1 (5 bases). Trimming stripped 0 bases from V and 3 bases from J, with 11 bases between. This CDR3 has 15 amino acids. Germline V lookup: CDR1 SGHTA, CDR2 FQGTGA. DNA for the CDR3: TGTGCCAGCAGCTTAACACAGGCCAAGGACACTGAAGCTTTCTTT. It translates to CASSLTQAKDTEAFF.

This clonotype was recorded many times. The junction departs from germline at one end; a sequencing error may be responsible. The V gene is TRBV5-1, the J gene TRBJ1-1, with 7 positions matching TRBD1. Germline loops: CDR1 SGHRS, CDR2 YFSETQ. The CDR3 spans 13 residues. This CDR3 reads CASSLGGGTEAFF. CDR3 in DNA: TGTGCCAGCAGTTTAGGGGGCGGCACTGAAGCTTTCTTT.

In the case of this clonotype: A much larger clone lies a single base off, so this may be a read error. J is TRBJ1-1 and V is TRBV18; TRBD1 agrees at 8 bases. Germline CDR1 KGHSH, CDR2 LQKENI. The CDR3 covers 17 residues. V shed 0 bases and J 5 bases; nucleotides not matched to a gene: 11. The CDR3 loop reads CASSPPGTQGARTEAFF. Here the CDR3 DNA reads TGTGCCAGCTCACCACCGGGGACTCAGGGGGCGAGGACTGAAGCTTTCTTT.

This clonotype was counted many times. The J gene is TRBJ2-5, the V gene TRBV20-1; D gene unclear. Trimming took off 6 bases at V and 7 bases at J, with 9 bases between the two ends. Germline CDR1 is DFQATT and CDR2 is SNEGSKA (reference sequence). The CDR3 contains 10 residues. The DNA of the CDR3 is TGCAGTGCCCAAGTTGGGACCCAGTACTTC. It codes for CSAQVGTQYF.

On this clonotype: One end of the junction varies from germline; a read error may be responsible. The gene calls are TRBV12-3 or TRBV12-4 and TRBJ2-1; 13 bases map to TRBD2. This CDR3 is 16 amino acids long. CDR3 coding DNA: TGTGCCAGCAGTCCCCTGGGACTAGCGGGGAACAATGAGCGGTTCTTC. It yields the protein CASSPLGLAGNNERFF.

This clonotype was found a few times. V usage is TRBV12-3 or TRBV12-4 and J usage is TRBJ2-1; either TRBD1 or TRBD2 may supply D (5 bases each). Deletions cut 6 bases from V and 5 bases from J, with 14 bases between. This CDR3 region has 14 residues. In DNA, the CDR3 is TGTGCCAGCAGATATACGGGGCCGGACAATGAGCAGTTCTTC. Its protein product is CASRYTGPDNEQFF.